The 26 T cell receptor beta chains below were found in one sample sequenced in a study of cytomegalovirus exposure and HLA in healthy donors. Researchers ran the PCR with 60 Vbeta and 13 Jbeta primers. Some clones are missing from TCRdb's copy, which holds only in-frame ones; the method was immunoSEQ multiplex PCR. The sample contains 150,000 to 200,000 clones, more than 60% of which appear only once. The sequenced material came from PBMCs. The origin of the receptors is a woman aged 40 to 50 in good health and CMV-seropositive.

The count of this clone is one. The chain employs TRBV19 and TRBJ2-3, with D uncertain. V was shortened by 8 bases and J by 1 base, with 10 bases between the two germline ends. Germline CDR1 LNHDA, CDR2 SQIVND (reference sequence). The CDR3 is made up of 13 amino acids. DNA for the CDR3: TGTGCCAGTCAATATCAGGGCACAGATACGCAGTATTTT. Protein: CASQYQGTDTQYF.

This rearrangement joins TRBV5-8 to TRBJ1-2; D might be TRBD1 (6 bases). The length of the CDR3 is 12 residues. CDR1 and CDR2 (germline): SGHTS, YDEGEE. V lost 7 bases and J 5 bases, leaving 12 bases between the germline ends. The CDR3, as DNA: TGTGCCAGCCTGGGACACCAATATGGCTACACCTTC. The encoded protein is CASLGHQYGYTF. The whole variable domain, remainder taken from reference TRBV5-8 and TRBJ1-2, is EAGVTQSPTHLIKTRGQQATLRCSPISGHTSVYWYQQALGLGLQFLLWYDEGEERNRGNFPPRFSGRQFPNYSSELNVNALELEDSALYLCASLGHQYGYTFGSGTRLTVV.

V usage is TRBV7-2 and J usage is TRBJ2-3, with a weak D call TRBD2 (6 bases). The germline gives CDR1 SGHTA, CDR2 FQGNSA. V gave up 4 bases and J gave up 10 bases, with 27 bases separating them. The CDR3 contains 17 residues. The CDR3 protein is CASSSHFREGGKPPQYF. The DNA for the CDR3 is TGTGCCAGCAGCTCACATTTTAGGGAAGGCGGGAAACCCCCGCAGTATTTT.

This chain connects TRBV11-2 to TRBJ2-5, with unresolved D. The CDR3 totals 13 residues. CDR1 is SGHAT and CDR2 is FQNNGV in the germline V gene. The V gene lost 5 bases and the J gene lost 5 bases, with 12 bases spanning the gap. The CDR3 nucleotides are TGTGCCAGCAGCCTAACCAGGTGGGAGACCCAGTACTTC. This sequence encodes CASSLTRWETQYF.

The CDR3 loop is CASSMTETSNQPQHF. In DNA form, the CDR3 reads TGTGCCAGCTCTATGACAGAGACGAGCAATCAGCCCCAGCATTTT. The gene calls are TRBV18 and TRBJ1-5; D may be TRBD1 (5 bases). The CDR3 totals 15 residues. Trimming pared 6 bases from V and 1 base from J, leaving 13 bases between. CDR1 is KGHSH, CDR2 LQKENI, per germline.

The chain links TRBV28 to TRBJ1-5; D ambiguous. The germline CDR1 and CDR2 sequences are MDHEN and SYDVKM. The CDR3 covers 14 residues. V was pared by 8 bases and J by 6 bases, with 17 bases between. The CDR3 spells CASQRSQFSQPQHF. The CDR3 nucleotides read TGTGCCAGCCAAAGGAGTCAATTTAGTCAGCCCCAGCATTTT.

The rearrangement uses TRBV11-2 and TRBJ2-5; D not certain. Germline CDR1 is SGHAT and CDR2 is FQNNGV. V lost 3 bases and J 1 base, leaving 3 bases between the germline ends. The length of the CDR3 is 12 residues. This chain's CDR3 is CASSFLQETQYF. The CDR3 DNA reads as TGTGCCAGCAGCTTCCTCCAAGAGACCCAGTACTTC.

The chain has TRBV4-2 and TRBJ2-1, with TRBD1 as a possible D gene (5 bases). This CDR3 has 16 amino acids. Germline lookup yields CDR1 LGHNA and CDR2 YNFKEQ. The V and J ends lost 2 bases and 4 bases respectively, with 15 bases between them. CDR3 sequence: CASSQRQRLRYNEQFF. The DNA of the CDR3 is TGTGCCAGCAGCCAAAGACAGCGACTCCGATACAATGAGCAGTTCTTC.

The J gene is TRBJ2-1, the V gene TRBV28, with 10 bases identical to TRBD1. Germline CDR1 reads MDHEN; CDR2 reads SYDVKM. The CDR3 length is 15 residues. Trimming cost V 7 bases and J 8 bases; bases outside gene matches: 11. The CDR3 sequence: CASIAWTGGQDEQFF. The CDR3 nucleotides read TGTGCCAGCATAGCCTGGACAGGGGGTCAGGATGAGCAGTTCTTC.

This clone was counted once. The V gene is TRBV5-1, the J gene TRBJ2-7, with 7 bases identical to TRBD1. The CDR3 extends over 14 amino acids. V lost 0 bases and J lost 0; bases outside the gene matches: 0. Germline V gives CDR1 SGHRS, CDR2 YFSETQ. CDR3 nucleotide sequence: TGCGCCAGCAGCTTGGACAGGGGCTCCTACGAGCAGTACTTC. This codes for CASSLDRGSYEQYF. Complete variable domain (other parts from reference TRBV5-1 and TRBJ2-7): KAGVTQTPRYLIKTRGQQVTLSCSPISGHRSVSWYQQTPGQGLQFLFEYFSETQRNKGNFPGRFSGRQFSNSRSEMNVSTLELGDSALYLCASSLDRGSYEQYFGPGTRLTVT.

The chain uses TRBV5-1 and TRBJ2-1; maybe TRBD2 (6 bases). V was shortened by 4 bases and J by 5 bases, with 10 bases between the two germline ends. The CDR3 is 13 amino acids. CDR1 is SGHRS and CDR2 is YFSETQ in the germline V gene. In nucleotides, the CDR3 is TGCGCCAGCAGCATCGAGCGGGACAATGAGCAGTTCTTC. Translated: CASSIERDNEQFF.

The V gene is TRBV7-3, the J gene TRBJ2-1; no definite D call. Germline CDR1 is SGHTA and CDR2 is FQGTGA. The CDR3 consists of 16 residues. Trimming removed 1 base at V and 0 bases at J, with 10 bases between. For the CDR3, the DNA is TGTGCCAGCAGCTTAATTGCGCCTACCTCCTACAATGAGCAGTTCTTC. Its translation: CASSLIAPTSYNEQFF.

This clone was counted only a few times. This chain links TRBV4-3 with TRBJ2-2; TRBD2 matches at 7 bases. The junction had 11 bases not matched to a gene; V was cut back by 1 base and J by 6 bases. In germline, CDR1 is LGHNA, CDR2 YSLEER. This CDR3 has 17 residues. Written as DNA, the CDR3 is TGCGCCAGCAGCCAAGGAGTAGCGGGCGAGTCTCCCGGGGAGCTGTTTTTT. Encoded protein: CASSQGVAGESPGELFF.

This clone turned up a few times. V is TRBV28 and J is TRBJ1-2, with 8 bases fitting TRBD1. The CDR3 totals 17 residues. Trimming at V came to 6 bases and at J to 0 bases, leaving 12 bases not matched to a gene. Looked up from germline, CDR1 is MDHEN and CDR2 is SYDVKM. The CDR3 nucleotides are TGTGCCAGCAGCCTTGGTGCCCCGACAGGGGCTAACTATGGCTACACCTTC. Translating gives CASSLGAPTGANYGYTF.

The chain links TRBV7-2 to TRBJ2-5; the D gene is possibly TRBD2 (5 bases). The V and J ends lost 7 bases and 5 bases respectively, with 20 bases between them. CDR3 length equals 15 residues. Germline V gene sequence: CDR1 SGHTA, CDR2 FQGNSA. For the CDR3, the DNA is TGTGCCAGCACCTATAGTGGTCTCCGCGGGGAGACCCAGTACTTC. Protein: CASTYSGLRGETQYF.

This sequence joins TRBV28 and TRBJ1-5, with TRBD1 as a possible D gene (5 bases). V was shortened by 3 bases and J by 2 bases, with 11 bases between the two germline ends. Germline V gene lookup returns CDR1 MDHEN and CDR2 SYDVKM. This CDR3 has 15 amino acids. DNA for the CDR3: TGTGCCAGCAGTTTCGCTCCGGGGGGCAATCAGCCCCAGCATTTT. Its translation is CASSFAPGGNQPQHF.

The sample holds one count of this clone. The chain joins TRBV5-1 to TRBJ2-2; 9 nucleotides match TRBD1. Germline CDR1 SGHRS, CDR2 YFSETQ. V was pared by 5 bases and J by 2 bases, with 4 bases of the junction left unmatched. The CDR3 spans 15 residues. CDR3: CASSWTGENTGELFF. CDR3 nucleotide sequence: TGCGCCAGCAGTTGGACAGGGGAAAACACCGGGGAGCTGTTTTTT.

In its sample, this clone was seen a few times. The chain links TRBV6-6 to TRBJ1-2; tentatively, D is TRBD1 (6 bases). Germline lookup yields CDR1 MNHNY and CDR2 SVGAGI (reference sequence). The CDR3 extends over 13 amino acids. V gave up 7 bases and J gave up 2 bases, with 11 bases separating them. The CDR3 nucleotides read TGTGCCAGCAACAACAGGGCGAACTATGGCTACACCTTC. Translation gives CASNNRANYGYTF.

The chain couples TRBV30 to TRBJ2-2; no definite D call. Between the trimmed V and J ends, which lost 0 bases and 4 bases, there was a span of 6 bases. The germline V gene has CDR1 GTSNPN and CDR2 SVGIG (reference sequence). The CDR3 spans 13 residues. CDR3 nucleotide sequence: TGTGCCTGGAGTGTATTCTCCACCGGGGAGCTGTTTTTT. This translates into CAWSVFSTGELFF.

The rearrangement joins TRBV16 to TRBJ2-5, with D uncertain. TRBJ2-7 matches the DNA end more closely, so the J call is doubtful. Germline CDR1 is KGHSY and CDR2 is FQNENV. The CDR3 consists of 12 residues. The CDR3 spells CASSHNSYEQYF. For the CDR3, the DNA is TGTGCCAGCAGCCATAACAGTTACGAGCAGTACTTC.

As regards this clone: The junction departs from germline at one end; a sequencing error may be responsible. The chain employs TRBV6-6 and TRBJ2-7; D might be TRBD1 (6 bases). This CDR3 is built from 11 residues. Germline CDR1 MNHNY, CDR2 SVGAGI (reference sequence). Here the CDR3 reads CASSRLDSQEF. CDR3 bases: TGTGCCAGCAGCCGATTGGACAGCCAGGAATTC.

The J gene is TRBJ2-3, the V gene TRBV5-1; 8 bases match TRBD2. CDR3 size: 16 residues. The trim removed 3 bases at V and 4 bases at J, leaving 10 bases unmatched. Germline assignment: CDR1 SGHRS and CDR2 YFSETQ. The CDR3 DNA follows: TGCGCCAGCAGCTCCCGGGTAGCGGGAAAGTCAGATACGCAGTATTTT. Its protein product is CASSSRVAGKSDTQYF.

The chain has TRBV15 and TRBJ2-7, with D possibly TRBD2 on 7 matching bases. V lost 0 bases to trimming and J lost 3 bases, with 12 bases between them. Germline V gene data show CDR1 as LNHNV and CDR2 as YYDKDF (reference sequence). This CDR3 contains 15 residues. CDR3 region: CATSRDGGAIYEQYF. The CDR3 DNA reads as TGTGCCACCAGCAGAGATGGGGGGGCCATCTACGAGCAGTACTTC.

V is TRBV28 and J is TRBJ1-5; 7 bases are a match to TRBD1. This CDR3 is built from 15 residues. Germline-derived CDR1 and CDR2 are MDHEN and SYDVKM. V lost 6 bases to trimming and J lost 7 bases; unmatched junction nucleotides: 12. This CDR3 reads CASRGGQIFTQPQHF. The CDR3 nucleotides are TGTGCCAGCAGGGGGGGACAGATATTCACGCAGCCCCAGCATTTT.

In nucleotides, the CDR3 is TGTGCCACCGAGGACAGGCGAGGGACTGAAGCTTTCTTT. Protein sequence: CATEDRRGTEAFF. V usage is TRBV2 and J usage is TRBJ1-1; 7 bases agree with TRBD1. J was trimmed by 5 bases and V by 10 bases; bases with no gene match: 10. Germline assignment: CDR1 SNHLY and CDR2 FYNNEI. This CDR3 has 13 residues.

This rearrangement joins TRBV7-6 to TRBJ1-3, with D unresolved. The CDR3 runs to 13 residues. In germline, CDR1 is SGHVS, CDR2 FNYEAQ. The V and J ends lost 5 bases and 4 bases respectively, with 9 bases between them. The CDR3 protein is CASSPDFGNTIYF. CDR3 bases: TGTGCCAGCAGCCCCGACTTCGGAAACACCATATATTTT.